This entry concerns a single T cell receptor (beta chain). Its cognate antigen has yet to be identified. No base qualities exist here, and no much larger clone lies one base off it. For each subset, genomic DNA was extracted from around 10,000 to 100,000 sorted cells using the DNeasy Blood and Tissue Kit. The immunoSEQ service sequenced and mapped the TCRbeta V-J or V-D-J regions, with each sample reaching coverage above 9x. On the authors' methods: Analysis was limited to productive rearrangements exported from the immunoSEQ Analyzer platform, and clonality was evaluated on the 500 most abundant clones. Repertoire overlap between populations was quantified with the Morisita-Horn similarity index and the Jaccard index. In about six cancer patients, Morisita-Horn similarity was measured between the TCR repertoires of CD8 T-cell subsets. In its TCRdb copy, this immuneACCESS table keeps in-frame sequences only and misses some clones. Where compared with another copy, unresolved V genes explain less than half of these, and the others have no known cause. That table gives V, J and clone size, and the DNA gave D and trimming. Across this sample there are about 320 clones, with about 42% seen only once. The ten largest clonotypes hold roughly 44% of the sample.

The sample originates from a study of CD39 and CD103 CD8 tumor-infiltrating T cells (dated by TCRdb to between 2017 and 2018). The study in broad terms: The repertoire comparisons shown came from four patients: one with an HPV-positive HNSCC, one with an HPV-negative HNSCC, one with ovarian cancer and one with melanoma. Deep sequencing of TCRbeta CDR3 was used to compare the repertoires of CD8 TIL subsets, defined by CD103 and CD39, against those of peripheral memory CD8 T cells.

At the time of sample collection the patients were not on therapy, although prior treatments varied from chemotherapy, radiotherapy, surgery and immunotherapy to no treatment. After thawing, cells were enriched for T lymphocytes using a negative-selection kit, and EpCAM beads were added for tumor-infiltrating lymphocytes. For the CD8 TIL subsets, CD3+CD4-CD8+CD45RA- cells were FACS-sorted and divided into DN, SP and DP based on their expression of CD39 and CD103. After mincing, tumor specimens underwent a 1 h digestion with hyaluronidase, collagenase and DNase, and were then filtered, enriched by Ficoll and cryopreserved. Populations were sorted to 98% to 99% purity on a FACSAria II, and cell pellets were frozen for TCR sequencing without culture. The study at large found these results: DP TIL clonotypes were rarely detected in blood or uninvolved lymph node, whereas DN TIL clonotypes were found to largely overlap with peripheral memory CD8 repertoires. Compared with DN and SP CD8 TILs and with blood memory CD8 T cells, DP CD8 TILs appeared more oligoclonal, with the top 30 clonotypes covering about 56-86%.

Spanning cysteine to phenylalanine, the CDR3 consists of 16 amino acids. The only DNA kept is the CDR3, 48 bases in frame from the first base. The sample taken for sequencing was CD39+ CD103+ CD8+ T cells sorted from the tumor. Per the publication, the cell subset or site label means: CD103+CD39+ double-positive CD45RA- CD8 T cells. The receptor chain draws on TRBV21-1 and TRBJ1-1. TRBV21-1 counts as a pseudogene. The receptor comes from a human donor with ovarian cancer. CDR3 loop: CASSSLLLHNRTEAFF. In nucleotide form, the sequence is TGTGCCAGCAGCAGCTTATTACTACACAATCGCACTGAAGCTTTCTTT.